Below, 32 T cell receptor beta chains from the same sample are listed, as sequenced in a study of T-cell memory formation after mild COVID-19. TCRdb processed the 5' RACE reads anew with MiXCR; each CDR3 protein has one entry. The sample lists 500,000 to 600,000 distinct CDR3 sequences, more than 15% seen once, with approximately 12% in the top ten. The material sequenced was PBMCs or a T cell subset sorted from them (not recorded which). These receptors were collected from an adult woman who had mild COVID-19 (a few samples of this study predate the infection). Cell type and time point are not known.

The sample holds a few counts of this clonotype. The CDR3 reads CATASGGAYEQYF. The DNA for the CDR3 is TGTGCCACCGCCTCGGGAGGGGCGTACGAGCAGTACTTC. The chain employs TRBV24-1 and TRBJ2-7; 8 nucleotides agree with TRBD2. Germline-derived CDR1 and CDR2 are KGHDR and SFDVKD. The CDR3 runs 13 residues. The V gene end was trimmed by 9 bases and the J gene end by 4 bases; junction bases not matched to a gene: 7.

With regard to this clonotype: The junction does not match germline at one end; this may be a read error. V usage is TRBV5-1 and J usage is TRBJ1-3; D not resolved. The CDR3 covers 13 residues. Per the germline V gene, CDR1 is SGHRS and CDR2 is YFSETQ. CDR3: CASSPFSGNTIYF. Written as DNA, the CDR3 is TGCGCGAGCAGCCCATTCTCTGGAAACACCATATATTTT.

This clonotype was recorded at least ten times. The chain has TRBV6-5 and TRBJ2-1, with 9 bases identical to TRBD2. The germline V gene encodes CDR1 MNHEY and CDR2 SVGAGI. The CDR3 loop spans 18 amino acids. V lost 0 bases, J lost 6 bases, and 12 bases stayed unmatched. The CDR3 nucleotides are TGTGCCAGCAGTTACTCCTCCGGCCATAGCGGGGGATTCAATGAGCAGTTCTTC. This translates into CASSYSSGHSGGFNEQFF.

V usage is TRBV28 and J usage is TRBJ2-7, with D perhaps assigned TRBD1 or TRBD2 (6 bases each). Trimming cost V 5 bases and J 2 bases, with 13 bases left between them. The germline gives CDR1 MDHEN, CDR2 SYDVKM. The CDR3 runs to 14 residues. CDR3 amino acids: CASSPGDTPYEQYF. The CDR3 DNA follows: TGTGCCAGCAGTCCGGGGGACACCCCCTACGAGCAGTACTTC.

This clonotype occurred many times. V usage is TRBV29-1 and J usage is TRBJ2-1; TRBD2 agrees at 16 bases. V lost 6 bases and J lost 8; bases outside the gene matches: 4. Germline CDR1 reads SQVTM; CDR2 reads ANQGSEA. The CDR3 extends over 14 amino acids. CDR3 amino acids: CSVGTSGRVDEQFF. The CDR3 DNA reads as TGCAGCGTAGGGACTAGCGGGAGGGTAGATGAGCAGTTCTTC.

This chain joins TRBV7-9 and TRBJ2-5; TRBD2 matches 7 bases. Germline V gene data show CDR1 as SEHNR and CDR2 as FQNEAQ (reference sequence). V was clipped by 1 base and J by 4 bases; unmatched bases: 6. This CDR3 is built from 15 residues. CDR3 DNA sequence: TGTGCCAGCAGCTTAGGCGAGGGAGGGAGAGAGACCCAGTACTTC. This encodes CASSLGEGGRETQYF.

V is TRBV7-8 and J is TRBJ2-2, with TRBD2 as a possible D gene (6 bases). Germline CDR1 and CDR2: SGHVS and FQNEAQ. V was trimmed by 7 bases and J by 1 base, leaving 13 bases between them. CDR3 length: 15 residues. In DNA, the CDR3 is TGTGCCAGCACCAACTTGGGGGGGAACACCGGGGAGCTGTTTTTT. Encoded protein: CASTNLGGNTGELFF.

This CDR3 reads CASSSSIRMNTEAFF. In DNA, the CDR3 is TGTGCCAGCAGCTCCTCGATTCGCATGAACACTGAAGCTTTCTTT. The chain carries TRBV13 and TRBJ1-1; the D is unclear. Trimming pared 4 bases from V and 0 bases from J, leaving 12 bases between. This CDR3 comprises 15 residues. The germline gives CDR1 PRHDT, CDR2 FYEKMQ (reference sequence).

V and J are TRBV5-1 and TRBJ1-1, with unresolved D. Per the germline V gene, CDR1 is SGHRS and CDR2 is YFSETQ. Trimming pared 1 base from V and 1 base from J, leaving 14 bases between. The CDR3 length is 16 residues. CDR3 coding DNA: TGCGCCAGCAGCTTGACCGTTTTAGGAGGGAACACTGAAGCTTTCTTT. It is translated as CASSLTVLGGNTEAFF.

This clonotype showed up many times. The gene calls are TRBV24-1 and TRBJ2-3; tentatively, D is TRBD2 (5 bases). V was cut by 4 bases and J by 3 bases, with 10 bases left in between. The germline CDR1 and CDR2 sequences are KGHDR and SFDVKD. The CDR3 spans 14 residues. The CDR3: CATSEFRGTDTQYF. CDR3 nucleotide sequence: TGTGCCACCAGTGAGTTCAGAGGGACAGATACGCAGTATTTT.

The rearrangement links TRBV30 to TRBJ2-1; 7 nucleotides agree with TRBD2. Germline CDR1 and CDR2: GTSNPN and SVGIG (reference sequence). V was clipped by 0 bases and J by 7 bases; unmatched bases: 9. CDR3 length equals 15 residues. DNA of the CDR3: TGTGCCTGGAGTGTACACTTTACTAGCGCGAATGAGCAGTTCTTC. Protein: CAWSVHFTSANEQFF.

This clonotype was seen more than once but under ten times. Here the CDR3 DNA reads TGCGCCAGCAGCCAAGATCTCCGGGGCAGACCATCGACTGAAGCTTTCTTT. It is translated as CASSQDLRGRPSTEAFF. V usage is TRBV4-1 and J usage is TRBJ1-1, with D possibly TRBD1 on 5 matching bases. This CDR3 is 17 amino acids long. V dropped 0 bases and J dropped 5 bases, with 19 bases sitting between them. Looked up from germline, CDR1 is MGHRA and CDR2 is YSYEKL.

The J gene is TRBJ2-4, the V gene TRBV5-6; a possible D gene is TRBD2 (7 bases). Germline CDR1 SGHDT, CDR2 YYEEEE. V was trimmed by 0 bases and J by 1 base, leaving 17 bases between them. This CDR3 is built from 18 residues. CDR3 protein: CASSLEGRGQGAKNIQYF. The CDR3, as DNA: TGTGCCAGCAGCTTGGAGGGGCGGGGGCAGGGGGCCAAAAACATTCAGTACTTC.

This clonotype turned up a few times. This sequence joins TRBV13 and TRBJ2-2; possible D gene TRBD2, 5 bases. Trimming removed 3 bases from V and 7 bases from J, with 12 bases in between. Germline CDR1 PRHDT, CDR2 FYEKMQ (reference sequence). The CDR3 loop spans 14 amino acids. As DNA, the CDR3 is TGTGCCAGCAGCTTGCCTAGCTTCAACGGGGAGCTGTTTTTT. This translates into CASSLPSFNGELFF.

The CDR3 spells CASSFTPEQFF. CDR3 DNA sequence: TGTGCCAGCAGCTTCACCCCGGAGCAGTTCTTC. This chain links TRBV11-2 with TRBJ2-1, with D unclear. Germline assignment: CDR1 SGHAT and CDR2 FQNNGV. V shed 3 bases and J shed 10 bases, with 7 bases lying between them. This CDR3 spans 11 amino acids.

This clonotype was picked up a small number of times. The chain recombines TRBV12-3 or TRBV12-4 with TRBJ2-7; possible D gene TRBD2, 5 bases. V lost 6 bases and J 7 bases, leaving 16 bases between the germline ends. The CDR3 is 13 amino acids. In nucleotides, the CDR3 is TGTGCCAGCAGCAAAACCGATTCGGGAGAGCAGTACTTC. It is translated as CASSKTDSGEQYF.

At least ten counts were recorded for this clonotype. The chain employs TRBV4-2 and TRBJ2-3; 16 bases match TRBD2. The CDR3 runs 18 residues. CDR1 and CDR2 (germline): LGHNA, YNFKEQ. With 3 bases clipped from V and 0 bases from J, the junction kept 3 bases outside the gene matches. In DNA, the CDR3 is TGTGCCAGCAGCCAGGGACTAGCGGGAGGGCCAAGCACAGATACGCAGTATTTT. Translated, it gives CASSQGLAGGPSTDTQYF.

The chain carries TRBV9 and TRBJ2-2; 12 nucleotides agree with TRBD1. V shed 3 bases and J 5 bases; nucleotides not matched to a gene: 11. This CDR3 contains 18 residues. Per the germline V gene, CDR1 is SGDLS and CDR2 is YYNGEE. CDR3 nucleotide sequence: TGTGCCAGCAGCGGCCGGGACAGGGGGCGCTGGGAGACCGGGGAGCTGTTTTTT. Protein sequence: CASSGRDRGRWETGELFF.

The rearrangement links TRBV12-3 or TRBV12-4 to TRBJ2-7; D is possibly TRBD2 (7 bases). CDR3 length: 16 residues. V lost 3 bases, J lost 1 base, and 16 bases lay in between. The CDR3 reads CASSFGGERGSYEQYF. DNA for the CDR3: TGTGCCAGCAGTTTTGGGGGGGAAAGGGGGTCCTACGAGCAGTACTTC.

The chain uses TRBV4-1 and TRBJ2-5; D tentatively fits TRBD1 or TRBD2 (6 bases each). This CDR3 region has 15 residues. Trimming left V 0 bases short and J 3 bases short, with 11 bases between. Germline assignment: CDR1 MGHRA and CDR2 YSYEKL. The CDR3 spells CASSQDRGEEETQYF. CDR3 coding DNA: TGCGCCAGCAGCCAAGATAGGGGGGAGGAAGAGACCCAGTACTTC.

This chain links TRBV4-1 with TRBJ1-2, with D unresolved. The V gene's germline CDR1 is MGHRA and CDR2 YSYEKL. The CDR3 is 13 residues long. Trimming removed 4 bases from V and 7 bases from J, with 13 bases in between. CDR3 residues: CASSPTGGSGYTF. The CDR3 DNA follows: TGCGCCAGCAGCCCAACCGGAGGGTCTGGCTACACCTTC.

The rearrangement links TRBV5-6 to TRBJ2-5; 8 nucleotides line up with TRBD1. V shed 2 bases and J 3 bases; nucleotides not matched to a gene: 6. The CDR3 has 15 amino acids. The germline CDR1 and CDR2 sequences are SGHDT and YYEEEE. The CDR3 here is CASSFLRGQEETQYF. The DNA of the CDR3 is TGTGCCAGCAGCTTTTTGAGGGGACAGGAAGAGACCCAGTACTTC.

This clonotype occurred a few times. V gene TRBV5-1 combines with J gene TRBJ1-1; D gene unclear. Germline loops: CDR1 SGHRS, CDR2 YFSETQ. The CDR3 contains 13 residues. Trimming stripped 5 bases from V and 1 base from J, with 9 bases between. CDR3 residues: CASSEGSNTEAFF. The CDR3 nucleotides are TGCGCCAGCAGTGAGGGTTCGAACACTGAAGCTTTCTTT.

This clonotype was seen repeatedly, ten times or more. The chain is built from TRBV12-3 or TRBV12-4 and TRBJ1-1; D not certain. The CDR3 is 17 residues long. V lost 5 bases, J lost 0 bases, and 19 bases lay in between. The CDR3 nucleotides read TGTGCCAGCAGTCCTCAATTCGGGATTCTCATGAACACTGAAGCTTTCTTT. Translated: CASSPQFGILMNTEAFF.

The CDR3 DNA follows: TGTGCCACCATTAGCGGGATCCAAGAGACCCAGTACTTC. This translates into CATISGIQETQYF. This sequence joins TRBV6-2 or TRBV6-3 and TRBJ2-5; 8 bases fit TRBD2. After removal of 10 bases from V and 1 base from J, the junction contained 5 bases not matched to a gene. Germline V gene sequence: CDR1 MNHEY, CDR2 SVGEGT. This CDR3 is built from 13 residues.

This chain joins TRBV5-1 and TRBJ1-2; D is perhaps TRBD1 (6 bases). V was clipped by 0 bases and J by 4 bases, with 16 bases between them. This CDR3 spans 16 amino acids. Germline CDR1 SGHRS, CDR2 YFSETQ. The CDR3 nucleotides are TGCGCCAGCAGCTTGGAGCCAGGGGCTGTGGGCTATGGCTACACCTTC. It yields the protein CASSLEPGAVGYGYTF.

This clonotype turned up a few times. The rearrangement uses TRBV27 and TRBJ2-3; tentative D call: TRBD2 (5 bases). The CDR3 has 16 amino acids. Trimming cost V 2 bases and J 0 bases, with 12 bases left between them. CDR1 and CDR2 (germline): MNHEY, SMNVEV (reference sequence). The CDR3 protein is CASSLVGSTSTDTQYF. CDR3 sequence (DNA): TGTGCCAGCAGTTTAGTTGGGAGTACGAGCACAGATACGCAGTATTTT.

J is TRBJ2-1 and V is TRBV11-3; 7 bases map to TRBD2. Germline assignment: CDR1 SGHNT and CDR2 YENEEA. With 5 bases clipped from V and 10 bases from J, the junction kept 14 bases outside the gene matches. CDR3 size: 15 residues. The DNA of the CDR3 is TGTGCCAGCAGCAAGGAACAGTGGGAGGGTAGCGAGCAGTTCTTC. It encodes CASSKEQWEGSEQFF.

The table lists this clonotype with a count of one. The chain is built from TRBV19 and TRBJ2-3, with 7 bases matching TRBD1. The germline gives CDR1 LNHDA, CDR2 SQIVND (reference sequence). J gave up 1 base and V 7 bases, and 2 bases lay outside the gene matches. The CDR3 covers 13 residues. CDR3 bases: TGTGCCAGTACACAGGGGCGCACAGATACGCAGTATTTT. Encoded protein: CASTQGRTDTQYF.

V usage is TRBV7-3 and J usage is TRBJ2-1; 9 bases align to TRBD2. This CDR3 has 16 amino acids. Germline loops: CDR1 SGHTA, CDR2 FQGTGA. V lost 2 bases, J lost 6 bases, and 8 bases stayed unmatched. For the CDR3, the DNA is TGTGCCAGCAGCTTAGGCCTAGCGGGACCTCTCAATGAGCAGTTCTTC. Translated, it gives CASSLGLAGPLNEQFF.

The chain recombines TRBV28 with TRBJ2-5; TRBD1 aligns across 7 bases. The CDR3 consists of 18 residues. Per germline, CDR1 MDHEN and CDR2 SYDVKM. The V and J ends lost 4 bases and 1 base, in that order; junction bases with no gene match: 15. CDR3 region: CASSSGQRLYRFQETQYF. DNA of the CDR3: TGTGCCAGCAGTTCGGGACAGCGTCTCTACCGCTTCCAAGAGACCCAGTACTTC.

This sequence joins TRBV20-1 and TRBJ2-2; 11 nucleotides line up with TRBD2. After removal of 6 bases from V and 6 bases from J, the junction contained 6 bases not matched to a gene. Germline V CDR1 and CDR2: DFQATT, SNEGSKA (reference sequence). The CDR3 spans 14 residues. The CDR3 here is CSANSGGGPGELFF. Written as DNA, the CDR3 is TGCAGTGCAAATAGCGGGGGGGGACCCGGGGAGCTGTTTTTT.